Presented here are 11 T cell receptor beta chains from one specimen sequenced in a study of shared clonotypes between healthy human individuals. Libraries were prepared by immunoSEQ multiplex PCR; TCRdb keeps only in-frame clonotypes and omits some of them. The sample shows around 500,000 clones, roughly 80% of them seen only once. Sequences were obtained from PBMCs. The receptors stem from a middle-aged woman in good health. Some clones in this sample may be carry-over from other donors' samples.

The chain recombines TRBV11-2 with TRBJ2-7, with D unclear. CDR1 and CDR2 (germline): SGHAT, FQNNGV. Trimming took 3 bases from V and 9 from J, leaving 12 bases between them. The CDR3 is 12 amino acids. DNA of the CDR3: TGTGCCAGCAGCTTGGGGTCAACTGGGCAGTACTTC. This encodes CASSLGSTGQYF.

This clone was recorded once. With a far larger clone one base away, a read error is the likely cause. The CDR3 loop is CASSQGGLRGTEAFF. CDR3 coding DNA: TGCGCCAGCAGCCAAGGAGGGCTGAGGGGGACTGAAGCTTTCTTT. The chain combines TRBV4-1 with TRBJ1-1, with D perhaps TRBD1 (6 bases). Trimming cost V 1 base and J 5 bases, with 14 bases left between them. This CDR3 region has 15 residues. Germline V gives CDR1 MGHRA, CDR2 YSYEKL.

As regards this clone: A far larger clone is off by one base, so a read error is likely. This rearrangement joins TRBV29-1 to TRBJ2-5, with 8 bases that match TRBD1. The CDR3 is made up of 16 amino acids. V lost 4 bases, J lost 8 bases, and 18 bases stayed unmatched. Germline CDR1 SQVTM, CDR2 ANQGSEA. CDR3 amino acids: CSVVNPLTGGGDTQYF. CDR3 coding DNA: TGCAGCGTTGTAAACCCTTTAACAGGGGGAGGCGATACCCAGTACTTC.

In the case of this clone: The same CDR3 can be traced to other DNA sequences in this sample. This chain connects TRBV5-1 to TRBJ2-7, with a tentative D call TRBD2 (6 bases). The CDR3 contains 14 residues. The V end lost 0 bases, the J end lost 1 base, and 8 bases lay between the germline ends. CDR1 and CDR2 (germline): SGHRS, YFSETQ. CDR3 protein: CASSLGRGSYEQYF. The CDR3 DNA reads TGCGCCAGCAGCTTGGGGCGGGGTTCCTACGAGCAGTACTTC.

The V gene is TRBV9, the J gene TRBJ1-4; 7 bases fit TRBD1. After removal of 0 bases from V and 7 bases from J, the junction contained 6 bases not matched to a gene. This CDR3 comprises 15 residues. The V gene's germline CDR1 is SGDLS and CDR2 YYNGEE. The CDR3 nucleotides are TGTGCCAGCAGCGTAGACGGACAGGAAGGTGAAAAACTGTTTTTT. It translates to CASSVDGQEGEKLFF.

This chain joins TRBV6-6 and TRBJ1-2, with 10 bases identical to TRBD1. In germline, CDR1 is MNHNY, CDR2 SVGAGI (reference sequence). V was clipped by 5 bases and J by 3 bases; unmatched bases: 6. CDR3 length: 15 residues. The CDR3 spells CASSEGQGLYYGYTF. CDR3 bases: TGTGCCAGCAGTGAGGGACAGGGGTTGTACTATGGCTACACCTTC.

The chain combines TRBV11-1 with TRBJ2-3; maybe TRBD2 (5 bases). This CDR3 has 12 amino acids. Germline CDR1 and CDR2: SGHAT and FQDESV (reference sequence). V was shortened by 5 bases and J by 10 bases, with 13 bases between the two germline ends. CDR3 nucleotide sequence: TGTGCCAGCAGCCCGCCGGGGATGGCGCAGTATTTT. As protein: CASSPPGMAQYF.

This clone was observed at least ten times. The chain is built from TRBV6-5 and TRBJ2-7, with D possibly TRBD1 on 5 matching bases. Germline assignment: CDR1 MNHEY and CDR2 SVGAGI. Between the trimmed V and J ends, which lost 5 bases and 6 bases, there was a span of 17 bases. The CDR3 covers 14 residues. DNA of the CDR3: TGTGCCAGCAGTGACAAGGGGTCCCCCTCCGAGCAGTACTTC. It codes for CASSDKGSPSEQYF.

The V and J genes are TRBV19 and TRBJ1-1; 7 nucleotides match TRBD1. The germline gives CDR1 LNHDA, CDR2 SQIVND (reference sequence). Trimming removed 3 bases from V and 2 bases from J; junction bases left unmatched: 6. CDR3 length equals 15 residues. The CDR3: CASSINRDRNTEAFF. The CDR3 DNA reads TGTGCCAGTAGTATCAACCGGGACAGAAACACTGAAGCTTTCTTT. The complete variable domain, with remaining parts taken from reference TRBV19 and TRBJ1-1, reads DGGITQSPKYLFRKEGQNVTLSCEQNLNHDAMYWYRQDPGQGLRLIYYSQIVNDFQKGDIAEGYSVSREKKESFPLTVTSAQKNPTAFYLCASSINRDRNTEAFFGQGTRLTVV.

V is TRBV29-1 and J is TRBJ1-1; D perhaps matches TRBD1 (6 bases). CDR1 is SQVTM and CDR2 is ANQGSEA in the germline V gene. The CDR3 contains 13 residues. With 4 bases removed from V and 1 base from J, the gap between germline ends came to 10 bases. The CDR3 loop reads CSVAGVRNTEAFF. The CDR3 region has the DNA TGCAGCGTTGCAGGGGTCAGGAACACTGAAGCTTTCTTT. The full variable domain, completed using reference TRBV29-1 and TRBJ1-1, is SAVISQKPSRDICQRGTSLTIQCQVDSQVTMMFWYRQQPGQSLTLIATANQGSEATYESGFVIDKFPISRPNLTFSTLTVSNMSPEDSSIYLCSVAGVRNTEAFFGQGTRLTVV.

The gene calls are TRBV19 and TRBJ2-1, with TRBD2 matching over 14 bases. Germline CDR1 reads LNHDA; CDR2 reads SQIVND (reference sequence). V shed 7 bases and J 7 bases; nucleotides not matched to a gene: 9. There are 16 residues in the CDR3. The chain's CDR3 is CASNPQRLAGGNEQFF. The CDR3 DNA follows: TGTGCCAGTAACCCTCAAAGACTAGCGGGAGGGAATGAGCAGTTCTTC.